The next 24 T cell receptor beta chains were all read from a single sample in a study of blood T cells in healthy people across ages. A second PCR, run for about 6 to 11 cycles, used a sample-barcoded 5' primer plus a J-beta primer mix. Each CDR3 protein gets one entry after TCRdb re-called the 5' RACE reads with MiXCR. This sample has about 1,400,000 distinct CDR3 sequences; approximately 63% occur once, and the top ten carry 6.5% to 8.5%. The sequenced sample consisted of blood. These receptors all stem from a man aged 18 to 29 in good health.

The J gene is TRBJ2-7, the V gene TRBV27; D is unresolved. TRBJ2-5 explains the end of the DNA better; the J call may be wrong. Germline lookup yields CDR1 MNHEY and CDR2 SMNVEV (reference sequence). The CDR3 consists of 17 residues. As DNA, the CDR3 is TGTGCCAGCAGTCCATTAATGACGGCACCGGAGAGCGAGACCCAGTACTTC. Translated: CASSPLMTAPESETQYF.

This clonotype occurred a few times. This rearrangement joins TRBV7-9 to TRBJ1-6; TRBD1 is a possible D gene (5 bases). Deletions cut 5 bases from V and 12 bases from J, with 14 bases between. The CDR3 runs 13 residues. Germline assignment: CDR1 SEHNR and CDR2 FQNEAQ (reference sequence). The CDR3 DNA follows: TGTGCCAGCAGCACAGGACGGATTGAACCCCTCCACTTT. Protein product: CASSTGRIEPLHF. The full variable domain, with the rest looked up from reference TRBV7-9 and TRBJ1-6, is DTGVSQNPRHKITKRGQNVTFRCDPISEHNRLYWYRQTLGQGPEFLTYFQNEAQLEKSRLLSDRFSAERPKGSFSTLEIQRTEQGDSAMYLCASSTGRIEPLHFGNGTRLTVT.

This clonotype was counted between two and nine times. This rearrangement joins TRBV20-1 to TRBJ2-1; no clear D. CDR1 is DFQATT and CDR2 is SNEGSKA in the germline V gene (reference sequence). The V and J ends lost 5 bases and 5 bases respectively, with 16 bases between them. The CDR3 is 14 residues long. CDR3 DNA: TGCAGTGCTTACCTCCCCCCTCGCAACAATGAGCAGTTCTTC. Its translation is CSAYLPPRNNEQFF.

The chain couples TRBV28 to TRBJ2-1, with TRBD2 matching over 13 bases. The CDR3 runs 16 residues. Germline loops: CDR1 MDHEN, CDR2 SYDVKM. V was pared by 6 bases and J by 9 bases, with 11 bases of the junction left unmatched. The CDR3 DNA follows: TGTGCCAGCAGCCCAGTGACTAGCGGGGGGCAGGGTGAGCAGTTCTTC. Translating it yields CASSPVTSGGQGEQFF.

The CDR3 DNA sequence: TGTGCCAGCAGTTTAGAACGGGTCGGGGTGAACACCGGGGAGCTGTTTTTT. The encoded protein is CASSLERVGVNTGELFF. The chain links TRBV27 to TRBJ2-2; D possibly corresponds to TRBD2 (5 bases). Trimming removed 2 bases at V and 1 base at J, with 14 bases between. The CDR3 covers 17 residues. Germline V gene sequence: CDR1 MNHEY, CDR2 SMNVEV (reference sequence).

The chain combines TRBV28 with TRBJ2-6; TRBD1 matches at 9 bases. V lost 5 bases and J lost 4; bases outside the gene matches: 6. CDR1 and CDR2 from the germline V gene are MDHEN and SYDVKM. The CDR3 sequence is 16 residues long. In DNA, the CDR3 is TGTGCCAGCAGTCTACAGGGGGCGGGCGGGGCCAACGTCCTGACTTTC. Translation gives CASSLQGAGGANVLTF.

The V and J genes are TRBV27 and TRBJ2-7; D is possibly TRBD1 or TRBD2 (5 bases each). The germline gives CDR1 MNHEY, CDR2 SMNVEV (reference sequence). This CDR3 has 13 residues. Trimming pared 8 bases from V and 2 bases from J, leaving 13 bases between. CDR3 loop: CASGVTAAYEQYF. CDR3 nucleotide sequence: TGTGCCAGCGGGGTGACAGCGGCCTACGAGCAGTACTTC.

The chain employs TRBV6-1 and TRBJ2-1, with 10 bases fitting TRBD2. The CDR3 totals 15 residues. Germline values: CDR1 MNHNS, CDR2 SASEGT. Losses at the gene ends were 5 bases for V and 9 bases for J; bases not matched to a gene: 10. Written as DNA, the CDR3 is TGTGCCAGCAGTTGGTCTAGCGGGAGTACGGGTGAGCAGTTCTTC. Translated, it gives CASSWSSGSTGEQFF.

The chain has TRBV6-6 and TRBJ2-5; 8 nucleotides agree with TRBD1. This CDR3 spans 15 amino acids. V was pared by 6 bases and J by 2 bases, with 8 bases of the junction left unmatched. Per the germline V gene, CDR1 is MNHNY and CDR2 is SVGAGI (reference sequence). As DNA, the CDR3 is TGTGCCAGCAGGACCGGGACAGGACTTCAAGAGACCCAGTACTTC. Translated, it gives CASRTGTGLQETQYF.

The chain combines TRBV4-1 with TRBJ2-1; TRBD2 might be the D (5 bases). V dropped 0 bases and J dropped 2 bases, with 14 bases sitting between them. Germline V gene lookup returns CDR1 MGHRA and CDR2 YSYEKL. The CDR3 spans 17 residues. For the CDR3, the DNA is TGCGCCAGCAGCCAAGATCCCCCGGAGGCCCCCTACAATGAGCAGTTCTTC. Protein product: CASSQDPPEAPYNEQFF.

The gene calls are TRBV29-1 and TRBJ2-5; D call uncertain. From germline, CDR1 is SQVTM and CDR2 ANQGSEA. Trimming took off 2 bases at V and 5 bases at J, with 9 bases between the two ends. There are 12 residues in the CDR3. CDR3 nucleotides: TGCAGCGTTGAATCGGTCGGTGAGACCCAGTACTTC. Translated: CSVESVGETQYF.

The chain recombines TRBV6-2 or TRBV6-3 with TRBJ1-1; 8 positions agree with TRBD1. V trimming: 5 bases; J trimming: 4 bases; junction bases outside the gene matches: 6. The germline CDR1 and CDR2 sequences are MNHEY and SVGEGT. The CDR3 contains 14 residues. As DNA, the CDR3 is TGTGCCAGCAGTGTATACAGGGGGACCACTGAAGCTTTCTTT. It yields the protein CASSVYRGTTEAFF.

The rearrangement uses TRBV3-1 and TRBJ2-7, with 12 nucleotides matching TRBD2. Trimming removed 4 bases from V and 0 bases from J; junction bases left unmatched: 16. Germline-derived CDR1 and CDR2 are LGHDT and YNNKEL (reference sequence). The CDR3 consists of 20 residues. DNA of the CDR3: TGTGCCAGCAGCCCCCCTCGTGAGCTAGCGGGAGGGGATAGCTCCTACGAGCAGTACTTC. This encodes CASSPPRELAGGDSSYEQYF.

A few counts support this clonotype. The chain links TRBV5-1 to TRBJ2-3, with TRBD1 matching 9 bases. This CDR3 has 14 amino acids. Per the germline V gene, CDR1 is SGHRS and CDR2 is YFSETQ. J lost 9 bases, V lost 0 bases, and 5 bases had no gene match. CDR3 residues: CASSLEGQGQTQYF. For the CDR3, the DNA is TGCGCCAGCAGCTTGGAGGGACAGGGCCAGACGCAGTATTTT.

This clonotype was counted between two and nine times. The V gene is TRBV12-3 or TRBV12-4, the J gene TRBJ2-5; 8 bases are a match to TRBD2. The CDR3 spans 16 residues. V lost 1 base and J lost 0; bases outside the gene matches: 4. CDR3 region: CASSLGLAGHQETQYF. The DNA for the CDR3 is TGTGCCAGCAGTTTAGGTCTAGCGGGCCACCAAGAGACCCAGTACTTC.

The chain carries TRBV6-5 and TRBJ1-2, with D perhaps TRBD1 (6 bases). The length of the CDR3 is 14 residues. The germline gives CDR1 MNHEY, CDR2 SVGAGI. V lost 0 bases, J lost 8 bases, and 13 bases lay in between. CDR3: CASSYSLQGRGYTF. As DNA, the CDR3 is TGTGCCAGCAGTTACTCATTACAGGGCAGGGGCTACACCTTC.

This chain connects TRBV20-1 to TRBJ2-1; 13 bases match TRBD2. This CDR3 comprises 15 residues. Germline lookup yields CDR1 DFQATT and CDR2 SNEGSKA (reference sequence). J lost 8 bases, V lost 1 base, and 5 bases had no gene match. The CDR3 DNA follows: TGCAGTGCTAGAGGTAGGACTAGCGGGAGAGATGAGCAGTTCTTC. It codes for CSARGRTSGRDEQFF.

Regarding this clonotype: One end of the junction fails to match germline, which may point to a read error. This chain uses TRBV6-5 with TRBJ1-1; D uncertain. This CDR3 comprises 14 residues. The germline CDR1 and CDR2 sequences are MNHEY and SVGAGI. CDR3 region: CTSSYRFMNTEAFF. DNA of the CDR3: TGTACCAGCAGTTACCGGTTTATGAACACTGAAGCTTTCTTT.

This chain connects TRBV4-3 to TRBJ1-2, with D unresolved. This CDR3 has 15 residues. V lost 1 base, J lost 8 bases, and 17 bases lay in between. Germline V gene data show CDR1 as LGHNA and CDR2 as YSLEER. CDR3 DNA sequence: TGCGCCAGCAGCCAAGTAGGCGAGGTTGATTACGGCTACACCTTC. This sequence encodes CASSQVGEVDYGYTF.

The rearrangement uses TRBV5-5 and TRBJ1-2; 7 positions agree with TRBD1. Germline CDR1 and CDR2: SGHKS and YYEKEE (reference sequence). The junction had 12 bases not matched to a gene; V was cut back by 3 bases and J by 4 bases. CDR3 length: 16 residues. The CDR3 loop reads CASSYDDRALAYGYTF. CDR3 nucleotide sequence: TGTGCCAGCAGCTACGACGACAGGGCGTTGGCCTATGGCTACACCTTC.

This sequence joins TRBV6-1 and TRBJ1-4, with 9 bases lining up with TRBD1. The CDR3 has 14 amino acids. CDR1 and CDR2 from the germline V gene are MNHNS and SASEGT. With 6 bases clipped from V and 7 bases from J, the junction kept 6 bases outside the gene matches. CDR3 nucleotides: TGTGCCAGCAGAGAACAGGGGGCAGGTGAAAAACTGTTTTTT. It encodes CASREQGAGEKLFF.

The V gene is TRBV10-2, the J gene TRBJ1-2, with a possible D match to TRBD1 (6 bases). The CDR3 covers 16 residues. Germline-derived CDR1 and CDR2 are WSHSY and SAAADI. Deletions cut 7 bases from V and 4 bases from J, with 22 bases between. CDR3 loop: CASTGGALDSPYGYTF. Written as DNA, the CDR3 is TGCGCCAGCACTGGGGGGGCCTTAGACAGTCCCTATGGCTACACCTTC.

The chain employs TRBV4-2 and TRBJ2-5; perhaps TRBD1 as D (5 bases). Germline lookup yields CDR1 LGHNA and CDR2 YNFKEQ. Deletions cut 7 bases from V and 2 bases from J, with 17 bases between. CDR3 length: 15 residues. The CDR3 DNA follows: TGTGCCAGCACCGCGTCGGCAGGGCCACAAGAGACCCAGTACTTC. It yields the protein CASTASAGPQETQYF.

This clonotype showed up just a few times. The rearrangement links TRBV10-3 to TRBJ2-2; D unresolved. The CDR3 has 13 amino acids. The ends were cut back, 0 bases at V and 5 bases at J, with 4 bases in the middle. Germline V gives CDR1 ENHRY, CDR2 SYGVKD. This chain's CDR3 is CAISESNTGELFF. As DNA, the CDR3 is TGTGCCATCAGTGAGTCCAATACCGGGGAGCTGTTTTTT.